Following are 26 T cell receptor beta chains from one sample sequenced in a study of Graves' ophthalmopathy and Graves' hyperthyroidism. As the template, RNA transcripts were used to amplify TCR beta CDR3 regions. HTBI primers were employed in first-round RT-PCR, then a second-round multiplex PCR followed. MiXCR was run by TCRdb on the multiplex PCR reads, yielding one entry per CDR3 protein. This table has about 220,000 distinct CDR3 sequences, 20% to 25% appearing once. The sequencing sample was made of peripheral blood. The receptor source for this set is a woman aged 45-60 years with Graves' ophthalmopathy.

This clonotype was seen ten or more times. The V gene is TRBV20-1, the J gene TRBJ1-6, with D maybe TRBD1 (6 bases). V was clipped by 2 bases and J by 5 bases, with 7 bases between them. This CDR3 is built from 13 residues. Germline lookup yields CDR1 DFQATT and CDR2 SNEGSKA (reference sequence). CDR3 residues: CSARTGNNSPLHF. In DNA, the CDR3 is TGCAGTGCTAGAACAGGGAATAATTCACCCCTCCACTTT.

In the case of this clonotype: A clone one base away is much larger, so this may be a read error. The chain couples TRBV29-1 to TRBJ2-6, with TRBD1 as a possible D gene (5 bases). The CDR3 loop spans 15 amino acids. Germline CDR1 and CDR2: SQVTM and ANQGSEA. The CDR3 here is CIVGAPASGANVLTF. In nucleotides, the CDR3 is TGCATCGTTGGGGCGCCAGCCTCTGGGGCCAACGTCCTGACTTTC.

This clonotype was recorded at least ten times. The germline gene is not matched at one end of the junction; a read error may be the cause. The chain carries TRBV12-3 or TRBV12-4 and TRBJ1-6, with a weak D call TRBD1 (5 bases). The CDR3 is made up of 18 amino acids. The CDR3 loop reads CASSPPLRDSSYSSPLHF. CDR3 bases: TGTGCCAGCAGTCCCCCCCTCAGGGATAGCTCCTATAGTTCACCCCTCCACTTT.

This clonotype was found many times. The chain links TRBV2 to TRBJ1-5; tentatively, D is TRBD1 (5 bases). Germline V gene data show CDR1 as SNHLY and CDR2 as FYNNEI. V gave up 7 bases and J gave up 7 bases, with 14 bases separating them. CDR3 length equals 13 residues. In DNA form, the CDR3 reads TGTGCCAGCAATCAGGGCCGGAGCCAGCCCCAGCATTTT. The encoded protein is CASNQGRSQPQHF.

The sample holds a few counts of this clonotype. This sequence joins TRBV19 and TRBJ1-5; 11 nucleotides align to TRBD1. CDR1 is LNHDA, CDR2 SQIVND, per germline (reference sequence). The CDR3 is 19 amino acids. The V segment lost 2 bases and the J segment 2 bases; nucleotides outside the gene matches: 11. CDR3 nucleotides: TGTGCCAGTAGTATACCCATTTGGACAGGGGGCGCGGGCAATCAGCCCCAGCATTTT. Amino acids: CASSIPIWTGGAGNQPQHF.

In DNA, the CDR3 is TGTGCCAGCACAATACAGGGATTCTCTGGGGCCAACGTCCTGACTTTC. Translating gives CASTIQGFSGANVLTF. The chain carries TRBV6-2 or TRBV6-3 and TRBJ2-6, with D perhaps TRBD1 (6 bases). The CDR3 loop spans 16 amino acids. V dropped 7 bases and J dropped 0 bases, with 13 bases sitting between them. Germline CDR1 and CDR2: MNHEY and SVGEGT.

This clonotype turned up a few times. The CDR3 region has the DNA TGTGCCAGCAGTTTCAACGATATGAACACTGAAGCTTTCTTT. This translates into CASSFNDMNTEAFF. V and J are TRBV12-3 or TRBV12-4 and TRBJ1-1; D is ambiguous. CDR3 length: 14 residues. V was pared by 3 bases and J by 0 bases, with 8 bases between.

This clonotype showed up many times. This chain connects TRBV7-2 to TRBJ2-5; no clear D. The germline V gene encodes CDR1 SGHTA and CDR2 FQGNSA. V was shortened by 1 base and J by 5 bases, with 14 bases between the two germline ends. CDR3 length: 15 amino acids. In DNA form, the CDR3 reads TGTGCCAGCAGCTTAGGCCAGGTCAAAATCGAGACCCAGTACTTC. Translating gives CASSLGQVKIETQYF.

In this sample, this clonotype turned up many times. The V gene is TRBV7-8, the J gene TRBJ1-1; 9 bases fit TRBD1. Germline V gene lookup returns CDR1 SGHVS and CDR2 FQNEAQ. The CDR3 runs 16 residues. V dropped 2 bases and J dropped 5; count of bases not matched to a gene: 9. The CDR3 spells CASSLLPGQGLTEAFF. The CDR3 DNA follows: TGTGCCAGCAGCTTACTGCCGGGACAGGGTTTAACTGAAGCTTTCTTT. Together with reference TRBV7-8 and TRBJ1-1, the CDR3 gives the full variable domain: GAGVSQSPRYKVAKRGQDVALRCDPISGHVSLFWYQQALGQGPEFLTYFQNEAQLDKSGLPSDRFFAERPEGSVSTLKIQRTQQEDSAVYLCASSLLPGQGLTEAFFGQGTRLTVV.

CDR3 protein: CASSGQGWGTEAFF. CDR3 nucleotide sequence: TGTGCCAGCAGTGGACAGGGGTGGGGCACTGAAGCTTTCTTT. The rearrangement joins TRBV27 to TRBJ1-1; 9 positions match TRBD1. Trimming took 5 bases from V and 4 from J; bases not matched to a gene: 5. The CDR3 extends over 14 amino acids. CDR1 and CDR2 from the germline V gene are MNHEY and SMNVEV (reference sequence).

This clonotype showed up many times. This chain links TRBV6-6 with TRBJ2-5; D is undetermined. Per germline, CDR1 MNHNY and CDR2 SVGAGI (reference sequence). The CDR3 has 11 amino acids. The V and J ends lost 0 bases and 11 bases respectively, with 7 bases between them. The CDR3 DNA sequence: TGTGCCAGCAGTTACTCGGTGGAACAGTACTTC. It translates to CASSYSVEQYF.

The chain recombines TRBV5-4 with TRBJ2-5; D gene ambiguous. Germline V gene data show CDR1 as SGHNT and CDR2 as YYREEE (reference sequence). This CDR3 comprises 15 residues. Trimming cost V 3 bases and J 4 bases, with 16 bases left between them. DNA of the CDR3: TGTGCCAGCAGCTACAATCCCGGGCCAGGAGAGACCCAGTACTTC. Its translation is CASSYNPGPGETQYF.

This clonotype was seen ten or more times. The rearrangement links TRBV28 to TRBJ1-6, with D uncertain. The CDR3 has 14 residues. The germline V gene has CDR1 MDHEN and CDR2 SYDVKM. Trimming left V 5 bases short and J 13 bases short, with 18 bases between. The CDR3 nucleotides are TGTGCCAGCAGTCCGCCCGAAGGACGATTCCCCCTCCACTTT. As protein: CASSPPEGRFPLHF.

The chain has TRBV24-1 and TRBJ2-2, with D unresolved. The CDR3 covers 15 residues. Germline V CDR1 and CDR2: KGHDR, SFDVKD. The V and J ends lost 6 bases and 2 bases respectively, with 12 bases between them. The CDR3 spells CATSPLDGNTGELFF. DNA of the CDR3: TGTGCCACCAGTCCTCTGGACGGTAACACCGGGGAGCTGTTTTTT.

This clonotype was seen repeatedly, ten times or more. The chain joins TRBV6-5 to TRBJ1-5; a possible D gene is TRBD1 (6 bases). The CDR3 has 17 residues. The germline V and J ends were trimmed by 2 bases and 1 base, with 15 bases remaining between them. Looked up from germline, CDR1 is MNHEY and CDR2 is SVGAGI. The CDR3: CASSYRTVLFSNQPQHF. Written as DNA, the CDR3 is TGTGCCAGCAGTTACAGGACAGTTCTTTTCAGCAATCAGCCCCAGCATTTT.

This clonotype was counted a few times. This chain connects TRBV27 to TRBJ2-7, with TRBD2 matching over 9 bases. Germline V gives CDR1 MNHEY, CDR2 SMNVEV (reference sequence). V shed 6 bases, J shed 6 bases, and the junction held 15 bases outside the gene matches. The CDR3 spans 16 residues. This CDR3 reads CASRKSSGTSSAEQYF. The CDR3 DNA reads TGTGCCAGCAGGAAAAGCTCCGGGACTAGCTCAGCCGAGCAGTACTTC.

Many counts were recorded for this clonotype. This chain links TRBV20-1 with TRBJ2-7; 14 nucleotides align to TRBD2. V trimming: 5 bases; J trimming: 6 bases; junction bases outside the gene matches: 6. There are 14 residues in the CDR3. Germline CDR1 DFQATT, CDR2 SNEGSKA (reference sequence). The CDR3 protein is CSAGTSGSWGEQYF. CDR3 DNA: TGCAGTGCTGGGACTAGCGGGAGTTGGGGCGAGCAGTACTTC.

Ten or more counts support this clonotype. The CDR3 loop reads CASSEEIAGEYYF. CDR3 DNA sequence: TGCGCCAGCAGCGAGGAGATAGCGGGAGAATACTACTTC. The V and J genes are TRBV5-1 and TRBJ2-7, with 9 nucleotides matching TRBD2. The CDR3 has 13 residues. Germline V gives CDR1 SGHRS, CDR2 YFSETQ. Losses at the gene ends were 4 bases for V and 13 bases for J; bases not matched to a gene: 12. Using reference TRBV5-1 and TRBJ2-7 for the parts outside the CDR3, the full variable domain is KAGVTQTPRYLIKTRGQQVTLSCSPISGHRSVSWYQQTPGQGLQFLFEYFSETQRNKGNFPGRFSGRQFSNSRSEMNVSTLELGDSALYLCASSEEIAGEYYFGPGTRLTVT.

This clonotype was seen repeatedly, ten times or more. A much larger clonotype is one base distant, so this may be a read error. The V and J genes are TRBV28 and TRBJ1-1; no reliable D call. This CDR3 is 11 amino acids long. The germline gives CDR1 MDHEN, CDR2 SYDVKM. DNA for the CDR3: TGTGCCAACAGTTTTCAGGCTGAAGCTTTCTTT. Translating gives CANSFQAEAFF.

This clonotype was counted between two and nine times. This chain links TRBV19 with TRBJ1-5; TRBD1 is a possible D gene (6 bases). Trimming shortened V by 0 bases and J by 5 bases, and 11 bases separated the two germline ends. Germline CDR1 and CDR2: LNHDA and SQIVND (reference sequence). The CDR3 is made up of 15 amino acids. In nucleotides, the CDR3 is TGTGCCAGTAGTATAGATCTCGGGGGCTATCAGCCCCAGCATTTT. Residues: CASSIDLGGYQPQHF.

This clonotype was recorded at least ten times. This chain connects TRBV20-1 to TRBJ1-6; D possibly corresponds to TRBD1 (5 bases). This CDR3 comprises 13 residues. V was shortened by 5 bases and J by 6 bases, with 11 bases between the two germline ends. Germline CDR1 and CDR2: DFQATT and SNEGSKA (reference sequence). The CDR3 loop reads CSARDGSNSPLHF. CDR3 coding DNA: TGCAGTGCTCGGGACGGAAGTAATTCACCCCTCCACTTT.

This clonotype was counted at least ten times. The chain couples TRBV30 to TRBJ2-7, with D uncertain. V dropped 0 bases and J dropped 9 bases, with 9 bases sitting between them. This CDR3 region has 11 residues. Per the germline V gene, CDR1 is GTSNPN and CDR2 is SVGIG (reference sequence). The CDR3 DNA reads as TGTGCCTGGAGTGTAGGGCAAGGGCAGTACTTC. Translated, it gives CAWSVGQGQYF.

This clonotype came up many times. Lacking the conserved final phenylalanine or tryptophan, this CDR3 likely reflects a read error. The genes are TRBV6-2 or TRBV6-3 and TRBJ2-7; D remains unclear. In germline, CDR1 is MNHEY, CDR2 SVGEGT. The V end was cut by 1 base, the J end by 1 base, with 5 bases between. This CDR3 region has 13 residues. CDR3 protein: CASSYYVSYEQYS. The DNA of the CDR3 is TGTGCCAGCAGTTACTACGTTTCCTACGAGCAGTACTCC.

The chain recombines TRBV19 with TRBJ1-5; D remains ambiguous. CDR3 length: 14 amino acids. Germline CDR1 reads LNHDA; CDR2 reads SQIVND (reference sequence). V lost 6 bases and J lost 9, with 18 bases in between. In DNA form, the CDR3 reads TGTGCCAGTAGACTACCGGGAGCGGCAGGGCCCCAGCATTTT. Residues: CASRLPGAAGPQHF.

There are many counts of this clonotype. Here the CDR3 DNA reads TGTGCCAGTAGTATAGGAGGAGGGGTGACTGAAGCTTTCTTT. Its protein product is CASSIGGGVTEAFF. The V call is TRBV19, the J call TRBJ1-1; perhaps TRBD1 as D (5 bases). Trimming shortened V by 1 base and J by 5 bases, and 11 bases separated the two germline ends. The CDR3 has 14 residues. Germline V lookup: CDR1 LNHDA, CDR2 SQIVND (reference sequence).

The V and J genes are TRBV6-5 and TRBJ1-1; 7 nucleotides align to TRBD1. The trim removed 0 bases at V and 3 bases at J, leaving 10 bases unmatched. Germline-derived CDR1 and CDR2 are MNHEY and SVGAGI. The CDR3 is 17 residues long. In nucleotides, the CDR3 is TGTGCCAGCAGTTACTCGACTTTTGAGGGGGCGGACACTGAAGCTTTCTTT. Amino acids: CASSYSTFEGADTEAFF.